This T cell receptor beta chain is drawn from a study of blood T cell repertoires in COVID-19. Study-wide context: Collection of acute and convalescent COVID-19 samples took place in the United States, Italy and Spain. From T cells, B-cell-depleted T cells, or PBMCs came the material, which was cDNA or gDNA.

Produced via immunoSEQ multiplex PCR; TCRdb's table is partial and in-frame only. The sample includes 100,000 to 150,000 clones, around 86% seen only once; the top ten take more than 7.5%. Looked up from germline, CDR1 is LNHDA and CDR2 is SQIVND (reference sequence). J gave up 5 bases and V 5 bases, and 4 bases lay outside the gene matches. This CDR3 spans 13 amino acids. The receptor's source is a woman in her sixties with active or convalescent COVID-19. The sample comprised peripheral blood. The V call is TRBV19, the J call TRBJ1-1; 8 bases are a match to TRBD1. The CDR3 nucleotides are TGTGCCAGTAGTCAGGGGGCGGGTACTGAAGCTTTCTTT. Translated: CASSQGAGTEAFF.